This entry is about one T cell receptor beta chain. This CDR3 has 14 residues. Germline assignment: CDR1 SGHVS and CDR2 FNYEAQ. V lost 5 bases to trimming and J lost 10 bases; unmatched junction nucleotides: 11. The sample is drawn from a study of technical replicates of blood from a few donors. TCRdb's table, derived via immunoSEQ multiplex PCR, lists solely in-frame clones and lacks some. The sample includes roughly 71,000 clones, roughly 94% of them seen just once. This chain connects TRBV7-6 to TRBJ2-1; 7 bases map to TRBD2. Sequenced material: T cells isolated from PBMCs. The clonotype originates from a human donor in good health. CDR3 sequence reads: CASSQPTGGDEQFF. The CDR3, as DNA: TGTGCCAGCAGCCAGCCCACGGGGGGAGACGAGCAGTTCTTC.